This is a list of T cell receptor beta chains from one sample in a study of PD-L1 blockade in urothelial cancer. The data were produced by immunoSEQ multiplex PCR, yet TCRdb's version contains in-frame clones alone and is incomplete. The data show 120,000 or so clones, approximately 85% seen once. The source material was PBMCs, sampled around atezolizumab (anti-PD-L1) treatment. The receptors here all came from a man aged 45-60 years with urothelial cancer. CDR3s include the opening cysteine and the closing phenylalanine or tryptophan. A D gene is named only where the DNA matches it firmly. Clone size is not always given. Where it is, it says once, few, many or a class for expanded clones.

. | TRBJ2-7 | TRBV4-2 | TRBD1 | CASSQVRGGQGVGEQYF | TGTGCCAGCAGCCAAGTTCGAGGGGGACAGGGGGTGGGTGAGCAGTACTTC
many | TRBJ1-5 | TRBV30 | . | CAWSVRGDRRPQHF | TGTGCCTGGAGTGTTAGGGGTGACCGGAGGCCCCAGCATTTT
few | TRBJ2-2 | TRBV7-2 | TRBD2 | CASSLGLAGATWDTGELFF | TGTGCCAGCAGCTTAGGACTAGCGGGAGCTACCTGGGACACCGGGGAGCTGTTTTTT
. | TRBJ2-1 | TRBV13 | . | CASSLASPRQFF | TGTGCCAGCAGCTTGGCTAGCCCACGACAATTCTTC
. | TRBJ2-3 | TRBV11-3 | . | CASSFRGYTDTQYF | TGTGCCAGCAGCTTCCGGGGGTACACAGATACGCAGTATTTT
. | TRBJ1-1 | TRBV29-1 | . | CSVDEGAFF | TGCAGCGTTGATGAGGGCGCTTTCTTT
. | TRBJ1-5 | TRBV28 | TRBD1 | CASSIRPGQGFKQPQHF | TGTGCCAGCAGTATTAGACCGGGACAGGGGTTTAAACAGCCCCAGCATTTT
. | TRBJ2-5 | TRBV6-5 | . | CASSYHSGETQYF | TGTGCCAGCAGTTACCATTCGGGAGAGACCCAGTACTTC
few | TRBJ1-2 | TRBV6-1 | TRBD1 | CASSRTGAGYGYTF | TGTGCCAGCAGTCGTACAGGGGCTGGATATGGCTACACCTTC
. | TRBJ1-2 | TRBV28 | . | CASSSLTHGYTF | TGTGCCAGCAGCTCTTTAACTCATGGCTACACCTTC
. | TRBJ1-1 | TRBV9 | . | CASSVVGGGTEAFF | TGTGCCAGCAGCGTAGTAGGGGGTGGGACTGAAGCTTTCTTT
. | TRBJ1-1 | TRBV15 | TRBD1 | CATSRWGQGLAGPTEAFF | TGTGCCACCAGCCGATGGGGACAGGGTCTCGCGGGGCCCACTGAAGCTTTCTTT
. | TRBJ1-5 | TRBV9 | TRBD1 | CASSVTGQDNQPQHF | TGTGCCAGCAGCGTAACAGGACAGGATAATCAGCCCCAGCATTTT
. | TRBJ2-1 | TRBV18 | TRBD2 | CASSPRKGGFHNEQFF | TGTGCCAGCTCACCGAGGAAGGGAGGGTTTCACAATGAGCAGTTCTTC
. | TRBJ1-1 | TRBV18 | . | CASSPRGEMNTEAFF | TGTGCCAGCTCACCACGGGGGGAAATGAACACTGAAGCTTTCTTT
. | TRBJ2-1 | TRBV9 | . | CASSRGGGRSEQFF | TGTGCCAGCAGCAGGGGGGGCGGGAGAAGTGAGCAGTTCTTC
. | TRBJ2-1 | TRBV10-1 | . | CASSESGGLRNEQFF | TGCGCCAGCAGTGAGTCGGGGGGACTCCGCAATGAGCAGTTCTTC
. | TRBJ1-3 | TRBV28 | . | CATSWPTGTGNTIYF | TGTGCCACCAGCTGGCCCACAGGGACTGGAAACACCATATATTTT
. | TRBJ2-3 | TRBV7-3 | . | CASSPNGDTQYF | TGTGCCAGCAGCCCTAACGGGGATACGCAGTATTTT
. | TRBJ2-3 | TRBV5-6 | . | CASSLFADATDTQYF | TGTGCCAGCAGCTTGTTCGCGGATGCGACAGATACGCAGTATTTT